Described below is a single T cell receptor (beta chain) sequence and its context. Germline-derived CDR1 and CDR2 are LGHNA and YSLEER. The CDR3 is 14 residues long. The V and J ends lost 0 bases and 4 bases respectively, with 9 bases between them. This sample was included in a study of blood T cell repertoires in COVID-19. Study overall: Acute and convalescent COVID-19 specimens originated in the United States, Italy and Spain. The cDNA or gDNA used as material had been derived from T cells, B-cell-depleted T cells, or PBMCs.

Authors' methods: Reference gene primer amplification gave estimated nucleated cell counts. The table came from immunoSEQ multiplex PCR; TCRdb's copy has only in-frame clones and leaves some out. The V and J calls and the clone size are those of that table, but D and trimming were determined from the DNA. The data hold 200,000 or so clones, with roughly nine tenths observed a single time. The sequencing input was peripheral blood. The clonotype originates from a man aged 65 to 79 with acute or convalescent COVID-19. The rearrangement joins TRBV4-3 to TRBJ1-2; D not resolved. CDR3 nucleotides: TGCGCCAGCAGCCAAGATCTGTCAGTCTATGGCTACACCTTC. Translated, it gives CASSQDLSVYGYTF.